These 11 T cell receptor beta chains originate from one sample sequenced in a study of blood T cells in healthy people across ages. For the second PCR, which ran for roughly 7 to 11 cycles, a sample-barcoded 5' primer and a J-beta primer mix were used. TCRdb ran MiXCR on the 5' RACE reads and lists one entry per CDR3 protein. The data show 800,000 or so distinct CDR3 sequences, more than 35% seen once. Sequences were obtained from blood. The receptors originated from an older man in good health.

This clonotype has more than one count but fewer than ten. The V gene is TRBV4-3, the J gene TRBJ2-5; 8 bases fit TRBD1. The DNA end is more similar to TRBJ2-7, so the J call may be wrong. This CDR3 spans 17 amino acids. The germline gives CDR1 LGHNA, CDR2 YSLEER. The chain's CDR3 is CASSQDLGTGPLNEQYF. The CDR3 DNA follows: TGCGCCAGCAGCCAAGATCTAGGGACAGGACCCCTCAACGAGCAGTACTTC.

Of note for this clonotype: A much larger clone is a single base away; this may be a read error. This chain joins TRBV20-1 and TRBJ1-2; 7 nucleotides agree with TRBD1. Germline trimming cut 4 bases from V and 5 bases from J; bases unmatched to any gene: 7. Germline V gives CDR1 DFQATT, CDR2 SNEGSKA (reference sequence). This CDR3 is built from 13 residues. CDR3 region: CSANTGDQYGYTF. CDR3 DNA: TGCAGTGCTAATACAGGGGACCAATATGGCTACACCTTC.

On this clonotype itself: The junction departs from germline at one end; a sequencing error may be responsible. The J gene is TRBJ2-7, the V gene TRBV28; possibly TRBD1 for D (5 bases). There are 12 residues in the CDR3. Germline V gene lookup returns CDR1 MDHEN and CDR2 SYDVKM. The CDR3 reads CARSFWGNEQYF. The DNA for the CDR3 is TGTGCCCGCAGTTTTTGGGGCAACGAGCAGTACTTC.

The gene calls are TRBV5-1 and TRBJ1-1, with D possibly TRBD1 on 5 matching bases. Germline loops: CDR1 SGHRS, CDR2 YFSETQ. V gave up 2 bases and J gave up 1 base, with 12 bases separating them. The CDR3 length is 15 residues. CDR3 DNA: TGCGCCAGCAGCTTCGGCAGGGTGGGGAACACTGAAGCTTTCTTT. As protein: CASSFGRVGNTEAFF.

Concerning this clonotype: A much larger clone sits a single nucleotide away, making a read error possible. This chain joins TRBV5-1 and TRBJ2-7, with D possibly TRBD1 on 6 matching bases. This CDR3 comprises 14 residues. The germline gives CDR1 SGHRS, CDR2 YFSETQ. CDR3 DNA: TGCACCAGCAGCTTGTTACAGGGACCCTACGAGCAGTACTTC. As protein: CTSSLLQGPYEQYF.

The genes are TRBV20-1 and TRBJ1-6; 8 positions agree with TRBD1. The CDR3 loop spans 16 amino acids. V lost 0 bases, J lost 7 bases, and 8 bases stayed unmatched. Germline CDR1 is DFQATT and CDR2 is SNEGSKA (reference sequence). The CDR3 region is CSARDDRTGRNSPLHF. The CDR3 DNA is TGCAGTGCTAGAGATGACCGGACAGGGAGGAATTCACCCCTCCACTTT.

This chain joins TRBV12-3 or TRBV12-4 and TRBJ1-2; no definite D call. The CDR3 sequence is 13 residues long. Trimming removed 5 bases at V and 2 bases at J, with 9 bases between. CDR3 nucleotide sequence: TGTGCCAGCAGTCTCGAGTTCAACTATGGCTACACCTTC. It codes for CASSLEFNYGYTF.

In this sample, this clonotype turned up a few times. The V and J genes are TRBV29-1 and TRBJ1-2; D gene ambiguous. The V end was cut by 4 bases, the J end by 3 bases, with 15 bases between. The CDR3 has 14 amino acids. Germline assignment: CDR1 SQVTM and CDR2 ANQGSEA. The CDR3 coding sequence is TGCAGCGTTGTATTCCTGGCTGAGGACTATGGCTACACCTTC. Translating gives CSVVFLAEDYGYTF.

This rearrangement joins TRBV4-3 to TRBJ1-6; TRBD1 matches at 7 bases. Trimming took 0 bases from V and 8 from J; bases not matched to a gene: 4. Germline values: CDR1 LGHNA, CDR2 YSLEER. The CDR3 contains 15 residues. The CDR3 loop reads CASSQEHDRDSPLHF. Written as DNA, the CDR3 is TGCGCCAGCAGCCAAGAACACGACAGGGATTCACCCCTCCACTTT.

In its sample, this clonotype was seen a few times. This chain uses TRBV5-1 with TRBJ1-2; 7 nucleotides match TRBD1. The V and J ends lost 6 bases and 4 bases, in that order; junction bases with no gene match: 6. The CDR3 is 13 amino acids. CDR1 and CDR2 from the germline V gene are SGHRS and YFSETQ. The CDR3 DNA is TGCGCCAGCACCCAGGGGACAGCCTATGGCTACACCTTC. It translates to CASTQGTAYGYTF.

Many counts were recorded for this clonotype. The chain employs TRBV5-5 and TRBJ2-5; 7 bases are a match to TRBD1. In germline, CDR1 is SGHKS, CDR2 YYEKEE (reference sequence). The CDR3 length is 16 residues. V was clipped by 0 bases and J by 5 bases; unmatched bases: 10. This CDR3 is CASSLAEGANIETQYF. CDR3 DNA sequence: TGTGCCAGCAGCTTGGCCGAGGGGGCGAATATCGAGACCCAGTACTTC.